Described below is a single T cell receptor beta chain sequence and its context. This entry is derived from a study of shared clonotypes between healthy human individuals. The naive CD8 subset, CD45RO-negative cells positively selected for CCR7, excluded terminally differentiated effector memory CD45RA+ cells. The CDR3 sequence is 13 residues long. CDR1 is GTSNPN, CDR2 SVGIG, per germline (reference sequence). TCRdb's copy holds only in-frame clones and misses some; the assay was immunoSEQ multiplex PCR. The table includes under 2,000,000 clones, approximately 94% detected once. V gene TRBV30 combines with J gene TRBJ2-5; D may be TRBD1 (5 bases). The end of the DNA aligns better with TRBJ2-7, so the J call may be wrong. The sequence derives from a man aged 18 to 35 in good health. Sample: naive CD8+ T cells sorted from blood. CDR3 residues: CAVNVAGTYEQYF. As DNA, the CDR3 is TGTGCCGTGAACGTGGCAGGGACCTACGAGCAGTACTTC.